This T cell receptor beta chain was sequenced for a study of blood T cell repertoires in COVID-19. The cohort comprised adults aged 18 to 89 years residing in approximately 22 US areas. The table came from immunoSEQ multiplex PCR; TCRdb's copy has only in-frame clones and leaves some out. The sample carries around 300,000 clones, 90% recorded once. V dropped 4 bases and J dropped 3; count of bases not matched to a gene: 2. The CDR3 runs to 14 residues. Germline CDR1 LGHDT, CDR2 YNNKEL (reference sequence). The receptor was derived from a young woman with acute COVID-19. The chain links TRBV3-1 (or the pseudogene TRBV3-2) to TRBJ1-4; 7 bases are a match to TRBD1. The sample consisted of PBMCs or T cells enriched from blood (not recorded which). DNA for the CDR3: TGTGCCAGCAGCCCGAGGGGGCCTAATGAAAAACTGTTTTTT. This sequence encodes CASSPRGPNEKLFF.